This T cell receptor (beta chain) was captured in a study of blood T cells in healthy people across ages. Study-wide findings and caveats: Strongly correlated with naive T cell percentage was TCR beta diversity. Long-lived donors had more naive CD4+ cells and higher diversity than aged donors.

PCR was performed a second time for roughly 6 to 12 cycles using a sample-barcoded 5' primer and a J-beta primer mix. Each sample yielded at least 2.5 million CDR3-containing paired-end reads. TCRdb redid the calling of the 5' RACE reads with MiXCR, one entry per CDR3 protein. The sample yields hundreds of thousands of distinct CDR3 sequences, 40% to 55% seen once. This clonotype was observed at least ten times. Its antigen is still unknown. V dropped 4 bases and J dropped 5 bases, with 11 bases sitting between them. CDR3 length: 13 residues. Germline CDR1 and CDR2: SGHNT and YENEEA. Per sample, no less than 6 micrograms of total RNA were extracted.

V usage is TRBV11-3 and J usage is TRBJ2-5; weak D call: TRBD2 (6 bases). The sequence was obtained from an older man in good health. The material sequenced was blood. The DNA of the CDR3 is TGTGCCAGCAGCTCCGGGGGTGGGGAGACCCAGTACTTC. It codes for CASSSGGGETQYF.